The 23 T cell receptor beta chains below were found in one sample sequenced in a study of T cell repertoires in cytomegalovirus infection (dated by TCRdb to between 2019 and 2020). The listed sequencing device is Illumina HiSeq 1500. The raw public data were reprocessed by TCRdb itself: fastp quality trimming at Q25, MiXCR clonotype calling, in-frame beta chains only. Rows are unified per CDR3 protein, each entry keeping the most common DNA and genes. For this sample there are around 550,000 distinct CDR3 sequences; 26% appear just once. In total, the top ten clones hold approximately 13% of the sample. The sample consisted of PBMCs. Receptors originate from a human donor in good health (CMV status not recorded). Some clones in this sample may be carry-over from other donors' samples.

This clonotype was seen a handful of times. The CDR3 DNA sequence: TGCGCCAGCAGTCCGGGCGGCAGCCCCAGGGGCGAGCAGTACTTC. Translation gives CASSPGGSPRGEQYF. The chain joins TRBV23-1 to TRBJ2-7, with a weak D call TRBD1 (6 bases). TRBV23-1 is designated an ORF whose function remains uncertain. V shed 4 bases and J shed 6 bases, with 19 bases lying between them. The CDR3 is 15 amino acids.

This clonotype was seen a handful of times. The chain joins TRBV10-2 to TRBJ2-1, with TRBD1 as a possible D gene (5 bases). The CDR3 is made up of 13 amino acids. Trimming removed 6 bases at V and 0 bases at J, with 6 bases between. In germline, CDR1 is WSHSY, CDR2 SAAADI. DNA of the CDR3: TGCGCCAGCAGGACAGACTCCTACAATGAGCAGTTCTTC. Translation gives CASRTDSYNEQFF.

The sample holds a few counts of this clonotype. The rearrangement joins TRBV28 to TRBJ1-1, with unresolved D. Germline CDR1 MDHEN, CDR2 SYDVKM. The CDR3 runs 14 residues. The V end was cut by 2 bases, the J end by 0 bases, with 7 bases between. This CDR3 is CASSLTNLNTEAFF. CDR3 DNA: TGTGCCAGCAGTTTAACAAATTTGAACACTGAAGCTTTCTTT.

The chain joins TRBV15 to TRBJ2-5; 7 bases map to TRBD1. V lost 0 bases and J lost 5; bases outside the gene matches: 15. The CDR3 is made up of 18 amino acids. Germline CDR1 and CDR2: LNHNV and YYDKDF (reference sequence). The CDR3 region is CATSRELPGTAEVETQYF. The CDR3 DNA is TGTGCCACCAGCAGAGAATTGCCCGGGACAGCGGAGGTGGAGACCCAGTACTTC.

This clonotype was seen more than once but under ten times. The CDR3 protein is CASSLGWNSNQPQHF. For the CDR3, the DNA is TGTGCCAGCAGCTTGGGTTGGAATAGCAATCAGCCCCAGCATTTT. V is TRBV5-6 and J is TRBJ1-5; the D is unclear. Trimming took off 0 bases at V and 0 bases at J, with 7 bases between the two ends. Germline V lookup: CDR1 SGHDT, CDR2 YYEEEE. The CDR3 is 15 residues long.

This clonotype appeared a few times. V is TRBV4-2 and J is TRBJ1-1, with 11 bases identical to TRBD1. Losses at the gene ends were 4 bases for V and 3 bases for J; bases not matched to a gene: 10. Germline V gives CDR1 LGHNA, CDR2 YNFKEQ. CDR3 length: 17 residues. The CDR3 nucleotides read TGTGCCAGCAGCCGGCCACCCGGGGGACAGGGGGACACTGAAGCTTTCTTT. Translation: CASSRPPGGQGDTEAFF.

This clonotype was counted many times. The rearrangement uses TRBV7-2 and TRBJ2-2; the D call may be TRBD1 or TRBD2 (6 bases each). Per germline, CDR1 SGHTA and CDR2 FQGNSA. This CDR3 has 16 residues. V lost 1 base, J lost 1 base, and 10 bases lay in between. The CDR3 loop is CASSLGGTLNTGELFF. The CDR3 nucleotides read TGTGCCAGCAGCTTAGGCGGGACACTGAACACCGGGGAGCTGTTTTTT.

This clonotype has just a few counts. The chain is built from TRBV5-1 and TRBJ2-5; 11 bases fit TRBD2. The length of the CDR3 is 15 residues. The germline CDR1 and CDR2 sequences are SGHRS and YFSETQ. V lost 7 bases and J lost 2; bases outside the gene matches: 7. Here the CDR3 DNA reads TGCGCCAGCGGGGCTAGCGGGAGGCCTCAAGAGACCCAGTACTTC. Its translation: CASGASGRPQETQYF. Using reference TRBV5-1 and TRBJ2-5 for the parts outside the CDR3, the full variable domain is KAGVTQTPRYLIKTRGQQVTLSCSPISGHRSVSWYQQTPGQGLQFLFEYFSETQRNKGNFPGRFSGRQFSNSRSEMNVSTLELGDSALYLCASGASGRPQETQYFGPGTRLLVL.

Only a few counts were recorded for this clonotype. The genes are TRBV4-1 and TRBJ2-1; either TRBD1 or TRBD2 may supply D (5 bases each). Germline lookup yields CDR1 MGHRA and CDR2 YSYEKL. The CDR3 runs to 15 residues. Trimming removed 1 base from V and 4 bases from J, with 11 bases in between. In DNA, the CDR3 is TGCGCCAGCAGCCAAGGAGGGGTACGTTACAATGAGCAGTTCTTC. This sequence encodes CASSQGGVRYNEQFF.

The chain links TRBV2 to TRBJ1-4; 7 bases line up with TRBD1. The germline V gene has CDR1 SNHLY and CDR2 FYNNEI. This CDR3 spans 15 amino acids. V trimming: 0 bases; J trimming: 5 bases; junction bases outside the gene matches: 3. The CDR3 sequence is CASSEARTGNEKLFF. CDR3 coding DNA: TGTGCCAGCAGTGAAGCCCGGACAGGAAATGAAAAACTGTTTTTT.

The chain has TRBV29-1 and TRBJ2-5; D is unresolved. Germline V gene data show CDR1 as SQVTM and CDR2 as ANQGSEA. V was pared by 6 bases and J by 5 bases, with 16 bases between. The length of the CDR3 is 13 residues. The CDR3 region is CSVATNNGETQYF. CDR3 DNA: TGCAGCGTAGCTACAAATAACGGGGAGACCCAGTACTTC. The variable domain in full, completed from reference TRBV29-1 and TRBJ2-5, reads SAVISQKPSRDICQRGTSLTIQCQVDSQVTMMFWYRQQPGQSLTLIATANQGSEATYESGFVIDKFPISRPNLTFSTLTVSNMSPEDSSIYLCSVATNNGETQYFGPGTRLLVL.

The CDR3: CASSYDSPGRPQHF. Here the CDR3 DNA reads TGTGCCAGCAGTTACGACTCACCGGGGAGGCCCCAGCATTTT. This chain uses TRBV6-2 or TRBV6-3 with TRBJ1-5; D is ambiguous. V was cut by 2 bases and J by 9 bases, with 14 bases left in between. CDR1 and CDR2 from the germline V gene are MNHEY and SVGEGT. The CDR3 consists of 14 residues.

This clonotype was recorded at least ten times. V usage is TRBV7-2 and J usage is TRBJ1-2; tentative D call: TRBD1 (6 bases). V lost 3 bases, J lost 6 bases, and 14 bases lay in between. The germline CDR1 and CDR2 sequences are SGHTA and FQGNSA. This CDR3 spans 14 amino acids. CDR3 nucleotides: TGTGCCAGCAGCTTGTTCGGGGGGCGCGATGGCTACACCTTC. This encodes CASSLFGGRDGYTF.

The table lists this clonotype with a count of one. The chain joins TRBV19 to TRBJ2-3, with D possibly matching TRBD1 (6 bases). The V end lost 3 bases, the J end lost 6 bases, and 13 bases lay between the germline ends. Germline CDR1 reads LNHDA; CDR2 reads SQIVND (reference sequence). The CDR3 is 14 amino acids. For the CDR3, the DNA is TGTGCCAGTAGTATGACAGGTACCGTCGATACGCAGTATTTT. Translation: CASSMTGTVDTQYF.

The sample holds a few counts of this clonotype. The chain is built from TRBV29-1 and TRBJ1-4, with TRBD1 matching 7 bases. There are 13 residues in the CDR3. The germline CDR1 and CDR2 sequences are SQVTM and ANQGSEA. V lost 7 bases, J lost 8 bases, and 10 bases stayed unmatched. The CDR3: CSATDRVHEKLFF. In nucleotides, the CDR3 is TGCAGCGCCACCGACAGGGTACACGAAAAACTGTTTTTT.

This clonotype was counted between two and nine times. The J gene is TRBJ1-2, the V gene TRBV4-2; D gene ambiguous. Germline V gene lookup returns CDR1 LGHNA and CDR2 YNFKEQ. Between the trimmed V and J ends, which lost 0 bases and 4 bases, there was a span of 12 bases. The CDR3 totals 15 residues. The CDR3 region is CASSQDIEGTYGYTF. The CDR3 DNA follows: TGTGCCAGCAGCCAAGATATAGAGGGAACCTATGGCTACACCTTC.

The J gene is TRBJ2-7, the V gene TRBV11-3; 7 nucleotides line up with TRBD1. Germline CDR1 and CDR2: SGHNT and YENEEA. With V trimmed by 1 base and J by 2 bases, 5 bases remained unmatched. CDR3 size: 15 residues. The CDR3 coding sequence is TGTGCCAGCAGCTTAGGGGCCGGGACAGCCTACGAGCAGTACGTC. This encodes CASSLGAGTAYEQYV.

In DNA form, the CDR3 reads TGTGCCAGCAGCCAGCGTCGTCCAATCGATCCGCCTGAAGCTTTCTTT. This gives the protein CASSQRRPIDPPEAFF. V and J are TRBV14 and TRBJ1-1, with D hard to call. The CDR3 sequence is 16 residues long. Trimming stripped 3 bases from V and 6 bases from J, with 20 bases between. The germline CDR1 and CDR2 sequences are SGHDN and FVKESK.

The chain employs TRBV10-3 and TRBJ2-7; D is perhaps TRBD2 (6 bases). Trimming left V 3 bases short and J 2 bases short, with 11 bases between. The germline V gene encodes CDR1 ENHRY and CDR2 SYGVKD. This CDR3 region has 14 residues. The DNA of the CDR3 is TGTGCCATCAGTGATAGGCTAGCGACCTACGAGCAGTACTTC. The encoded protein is CAISDRLATYEQYF.

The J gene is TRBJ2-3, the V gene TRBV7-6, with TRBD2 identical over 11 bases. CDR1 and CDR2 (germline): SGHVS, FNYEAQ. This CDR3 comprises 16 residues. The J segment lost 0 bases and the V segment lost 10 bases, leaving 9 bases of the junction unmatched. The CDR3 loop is CATSLAGGFSTDTQYF. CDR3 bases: TGTGCCACTAGCCTAGCGGGGGGATTTAGCACAGATACGCAGTATTTT. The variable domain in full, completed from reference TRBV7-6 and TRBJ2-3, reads GAGVSQSPRYKVTKRGQDVALRCDPISGHVSLYWYRQALGQGPEFLTYFNYEAQQDKSGLPNDRFSAERPEGSISTLTIQRTEQRDSAMYRCATSLAGGFSTDTQYFGPGTRLTVL.

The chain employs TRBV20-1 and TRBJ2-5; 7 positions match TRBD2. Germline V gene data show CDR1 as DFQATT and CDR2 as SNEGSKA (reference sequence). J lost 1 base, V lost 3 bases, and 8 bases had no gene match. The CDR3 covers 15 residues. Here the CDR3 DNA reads TGCAGTGCTAGCGGCAGCGGGACCCGCCAAGAGACCCAGTACTTC. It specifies CSASGSGTRQETQYF.

This chain's CDR3 is CASSLAGRSGGYTF. The CDR3 DNA reads as TGTGCCAGCAGCTTAGCGGGTCGCTCGGGAGGCTACACCTTC. V usage is TRBV7-9 and J usage is TRBJ1-2; D gene uncertain. V lost 0 bases and J lost 8, with 13 bases in between. This CDR3 is built from 14 residues. In germline, CDR1 is SEHNR, CDR2 FQNEAQ (reference sequence). The variable domain in full, with the rest retrieved from reference TRBV7-9 and TRBJ1-2, is DTGVSQNPRHKITKRGQNVTFRCDPISEHNRLYWYRQTLGQGPEFLTYFQNEAQLEKSRLLSDRFSAERPKGSFSTLEIQRTEQGDSAMYLCASSLAGRSGGYTFGSGTRLTVV.

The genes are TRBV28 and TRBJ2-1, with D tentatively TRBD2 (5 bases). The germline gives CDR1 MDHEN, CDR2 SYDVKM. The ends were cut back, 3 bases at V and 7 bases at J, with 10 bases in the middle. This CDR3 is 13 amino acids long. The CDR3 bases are TGTGCCAGCAGTTTCACTAGTTATAATGAGCAGTTCTTC. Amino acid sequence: CASSFTSYNEQFF.